This TCR beta chain emerged from a study of T cell responses to AZD1222 COVID-19 vaccine (dated by TCRdb to about 2021). Study-wide context: AZD1222 recipients given second doses at about 4 weeks or at about 12 weeks were pooled, since spike-specific TCR depth and breadth were not found to differ between the two schedules. TCR sequencing was performed for roughly 250 trial participants, of whom about 210 were given two doses of AZD1222 and some 26 were given two doses of MenACWY control vaccine. Trial participants were enrolled by age into subgroups of 18-55, 56-69 and 70-plus years, and around 150, 29 and 61 TCR-sequenced participants, respectively, were included in these subgroups. Summary of the overall study and its limitations: After two AZD1222 doses, spike-specific TCR breadth and depth were significantly higher than at day 0 and than in MenACWY recipients. Because no day 14 peak-response samples were available, repertoires were characterized only after the peak T cell response. Conclusions about previously exposed vaccinees are limited, since just five or six AZD1222 recipients were seropositive for SARS-CoV-2 at baseline. Most participants were white British and females outnumbered males, and the authors suggested that clonal diversity may have been underestimated. Reportedly, almost half of the unique spike-specific TCRs recognized epitopes lying outside the regions that are mutated in the B.1.351 and B.1.1.7 variants. The 56-69-year group was small, and its depth increase did not reach significance, likely because of low power. Vaccine-associated CD4 TCRs spanned the whole spike protein, with dominant responses in regions 160-218 and 743-854.

The CDR3 goes from the cysteine to the phenylalanine over 15 residues. Only the CDR3 region is kept as DNA, spanning 45 bases read in frame from base 1. The germline V gene specifies SGHAT as CDR1 and FQNNGV as CDR2. V is cut by 4 bases and J by 3 bases, and the space between the germline ends is 14 bases. The table lists this clone with a few counts. Its binding antigen is unknown. No much larger clone is present one base from it, and per-base qualities are unavailable. This sample's time point label indicates: baseline before first vaccination. Vaccinee samples were obtained from the UK trials COV001 and COV002, which included a single-blind randomized controlled phase 2/3 trial of AZD1222 (ChAdOx1 nCoV-19) in healthy adults. Trial participant PBMC samples were collected at day 0 and day 28 after the second dose for TCRbeta chain sequencing. The CDR3 regions of human TCRbeta chains were analyzed by immunosequencing. Under the source paper's analysis protocol: TCRs in the repertoires were compared against a reference library of SARS-CoV-2-specific TCRs that had been generated with the MIRA antigen-specificity platform. Breadth meant the fraction of unique TCRs that were SARS-CoV-2-associated, whereas depth meant the fraction of total T cells that were SARS-CoV-2-associated. Using the MIRA data, every spike-specific TCR was mapped to the spike region that the TCR reacted to and assigned to either a CD4 or a CD8 class. Log10-transformed breadth and depth values were compared by one-way ANOVA with Sidak's multiple comparisons tests. As stored in TCRdb, this immuneACCESS dataset retains in-frame rearrangements with V and J assigned. A fraction of the clones does not appear; measured against another copy, unresolved V genes explain less than half of the discrepancy, and the remainder lacks a known reason. From that table come the V and J calls and clone size; the DNA was used to work out D and trimming. Present in this sample are some 49,000 clones, roughly 80% of which were seen just once. The ten largest clones add up to roughly 7.2% of the sample.

Here the chain combines TRBV11-2 and TRBJ2-3; TRBD2 might be the D gene, on 6 matching bases. This specimen was peripheral blood, taken on day 0 of AZD1222 vaccination. The receptor comes from an adult in good health. CDR3 region: CASSSRWGRTDTQYF. The DNA reads TGTGCCAGCAGCTCGCGGTGGGGGAGGACAGATACGCAGTATTTT.